One sample yielded the 17 T cell receptor beta chains listed below, sequenced in a study of blood T cell repertoires in COVID-19 (dated by TCRdb to between 2020 and 2021). Library creation used the immunoSEQ multiplex PCR assay. TCRdb provides this immuneACCESS table in a form limited to in-frame rearrangements. Some clones are lacking; in checked studies, under half of them reflect an unresolved V gene, and why the rest are absent is not known. The sample table contains approximately 460,000 clones; only one count was recorded for 89% of them. Roughly 0.9% of the sample rests with the top ten. Material: peripheral blood. The receptors were gathered from a man aged 18 to 29 with COVID-19, enrolled during active disease.

The chain uses TRBV7-9 and TRBJ1-2; a weak D match, TRBD1 (5 bases). V was clipped by 2 bases and J by 0 bases, with 10 bases between them. CDR1 and CDR2 from the germline V gene are SEHNR and FQNEAQ (reference sequence). The CDR3 loop spans 15 amino acids. CDR3 loop: CASSLLTGANYGYTF. The DNA of the CDR3 is TGTGCCAGCAGCTTACTTACAGGAGCTAACTATGGCTACACCTTC.

The V call is TRBV9, the J call TRBJ2-7; possibly TRBD2 for D (5 bases). Germline V gene lookup returns CDR1 SGDLS and CDR2 YYNGEE. Trimming took 0 bases from V and 0 from J, leaving 13 bases between them. This CDR3 contains 16 residues. The CDR3 coding sequence is TGTGCCAGCAGCGTAGCCCGGGGTAGGGTCTCCTACGAGCAGTACTTC. Encoded protein: CASSVARGRVSYEQYF.

This chain connects TRBV11-2 to TRBJ2-3, with 7 bases matching TRBD2. In germline, CDR1 is SGHAT, CDR2 FQNNGV. V lost 3 bases to trimming and J lost 5 bases; unmatched junction nucleotides: 8. The CDR3 covers 15 residues. The CDR3 bases are TGTGCCAGCAGCTTCGCCGCGGGAGTGGGAGATACGCAGTATTTT. This codes for CASSFAAGVGDTQYF. The variable domain in full, completed from reference TRBV11-2 and TRBJ2-3, reads EAGVAQSPRYKIIEKRQSVAFWCNPISGHATLYWYQQILGQGPKLLIQFQNNGVVDDSQLPKDRFSAERLKGVDSTLKIQPAKLEDSAVYLCASSFAAGVGDTQYFGPGTRLTVL.

The rearrangement links TRBV2 to TRBJ1-2; D is undetermined. The CDR3 covers 13 residues. Germline V gives CDR1 SNHLY, CDR2 FYNNEI. With 5 bases removed from V and 7 bases from J, the gap between germline ends came to 14 bases. CDR3 sequence: CASSRTLGSGYTF. The CDR3 DNA is TGTGCCAGCAGTCGGACTTTGGGGAGTGGCTACACCTTC.

The J gene is TRBJ1-1, the V gene TRBV6-5; no clear D. This CDR3 comprises 13 residues. Trimming removed 5 bases from V and 6 bases from J, with 13 bases in between. The germline CDR1 and CDR2 sequences are MNHEY and SVGAGI. The CDR3 sequence is CASSSVSDSEAFF. CDR3 bases: TGTGCCAGCAGTAGCGTCAGCGACTCTGAAGCTTTCTTT.

The chain joins TRBV12-5 to TRBJ2-1, with 7 positions matching TRBD1. The CDR3 is 16 residues long. Trimming cost V 2 bases and J 4 bases; bases outside gene matches: 8. Germline V lookup: CDR1 LGHNT, CDR2 FRNRAP. The CDR3 nucleotides read TGTGCTAGTGGTTTGCCACGGGGACAGATTTACAATGAGCAGTTCTTC. Translated: CASGLPRGQIYNEQFF.

The V and J genes are TRBV5-5 and TRBJ2-3; weak D call: TRBD1 (7 bases). V was shortened by 4 bases and J by 5 bases, with 20 bases between the two germline ends. The CDR3 is made up of 16 amino acids. Germline CDR1 is SGHKS and CDR2 is YYEKEE (reference sequence). The CDR3 spells CASSLRGGAGGDTQYF. In DNA, the CDR3 is TGTGCCAGCAGCCTAAGAGGGGGCGCCGGGGGAGATACGCAGTATTTT.

This clone was found a few times. Other DNA variants within this sample encode the same CDR3. The gene calls are TRBV9 and TRBJ1-1; D not resolved. From germline, CDR1 is SGDLS and CDR2 YYNGEE. Trimming pared 1 base from V and 2 bases from J, leaving 6 bases between. CDR3 size: 13 residues. CDR3 region: CASSVSLNTEAFF. CDR3 DNA sequence: TGTGCCAGCAGCGTATCCCTCAACACTGAAGCTTTCTTT.

The genes are TRBV6-6 and TRBJ1-1, with D unresolved. Germline CDR1 MNHNY, CDR2 SVGAGI (reference sequence). This CDR3 has 14 residues. V gave up 2 bases and J gave up 0 bases, with 7 bases separating them. CDR3 in amino acids: CASSYEQMNTEAFF. The CDR3 DNA is TGTGCCAGCAGTTACGAACAGATGAACACTGAAGCTTTCTTT.

This CDR3 reads CASRSGQDYGYTF. The CDR3 region has the DNA TGTGCCAGCAGATCCGGACAGGACTATGGCTACACCTTC. The J gene is TRBJ1-2, the V gene TRBV12-3 or TRBV12-4; 7 bases match TRBD1. V lost 6 bases, J lost 3 bases, and 4 bases stayed unmatched. This CDR3 spans 13 amino acids.

The chain links TRBV2 to TRBJ2-3; D is perhaps TRBD2 (5 bases). Germline lookup yields CDR1 SNHLY and CDR2 FYNNEI. The germline V and J ends were trimmed by 6 bases and 6 bases, with 10 bases remaining between them. CDR3 length: 12 residues. CDR3 coding DNA: TGTGCCAGCAGACCGAGGGCGGATACGCAGTATTTT. Translation: CASRPRADTQYF.

CDR3 in amino acids: CASSQDIETSGRNEQFF. CDR3 nucleotide sequence: TGTGCCAGCAGCCAAGATATTGAGACTAGCGGGAGGAATGAGCAGTTCTTC. This sequence joins TRBV3-1 (or the pseudogene TRBV3-2) and TRBJ2-1; 13 bases are a match to TRBD2. CDR3 length: 17 residues. The trim removed 0 bases at V and 7 bases at J, leaving 6 bases unmatched. CDR1 is LGHDT and CDR2 is YNNKEL in the germline V gene (reference sequence).

The V call is TRBV25-1, the J call TRBJ1-6, with a weak D call TRBD1 (6 bases). The CDR3 extends over 16 amino acids. The V gene lost 2 bases and the J gene lost 7 bases, with 15 bases spanning the gap. Per the germline V gene, CDR1 is MGHDK and CDR2 is SYGVNS. In DNA, the CDR3 is TGTGCCAGCAGTGAAGGGGGCGCGTCGTCCAATTCACCCCTCCACTTT. Its translation: CASSEGGASSNSPLHF.

This chain connects TRBV14 to TRBJ2-7; 9 bases are a match to TRBD2. This CDR3 is 16 amino acids long. Germline values: CDR1 SGHDN, CDR2 FVKESK. J lost 4 bases, V lost 4 bases, and 11 bases had no gene match. The CDR3 region is CASSRIAGVGIYEQYF. The DNA for the CDR3 is TGTGCCAGCAGCCGTATAGCGGGAGTGGGTATATACGAGCAGTACTTC.

The chain carries TRBV6-2 or TRBV6-3 and TRBJ2-3; TRBD1 agrees at 8 bases. Germline trimming cut 3 bases from V and 2 bases from J; bases unmatched to any gene: 7. The V gene's germline CDR1 is MNHEY and CDR2 SVGEGT. This CDR3 region has 16 residues. The CDR3 DNA reads as TGTGCCAGCAGTTATGGGACAGGTCGCTCCACAGATACGCAGTATTTT. It yields the protein CASSYGTGRSTDTQYF.

The rearrangement links TRBV12-5 to TRBJ2-7; 9 nucleotides align to TRBD2. CDR3 size: 16 residues. Germline CDR1 is LGHNT and CDR2 is FRNRAP. With V trimmed by 3 bases and J by 2 bases, 8 bases remained unmatched. CDR3 loop: CASGFMASGVTYEQYF. The CDR3, as DNA: TGTGCTAGTGGTTTTATGGCTAGCGGGGTGACCTACGAGCAGTACTTC.

For the CDR3, the DNA is TGTGCCAGCAGTTACGACAGGGGTAATGATCAGCCCCAGCATTTT. Its protein is CASSYDRGNDQPQHF. This chain links TRBV6-6 with TRBJ1-5; 8 positions match TRBD1. The CDR3 covers 15 residues. Germline values: CDR1 MNHNY, CDR2 SVGAGI (reference sequence). J lost 5 bases, V lost 2 bases, and 5 bases had no gene match.